The 20 T cell receptor beta chains below come from one sample, sequenced in a study of shared clonotypes between healthy human individuals. The method was immunoSEQ multiplex PCR; TCRdb's version includes in-frame clones alone and lacks a portion of them. The sample lists about 980,000 clones; about three quarters were seen once. Specimen: memory CD4+ T cells sorted from blood. Subset here: CD45RA-negative fraction. These receptors all stem from a man aged 18 to 29 in good health.

The CDR3 spells CAGSGQGAWDEQFF. The CDR3 bases are TGTGCCGGGTCGGGACAGGGGGCTTGGGATGAGCAGTTCTTC. This chain joins TRBV6-1 and TRBJ2-1, with 12 positions matching TRBD1. J lost 8 bases, V lost 11 bases, and 10 bases had no gene match. Germline lookup yields CDR1 MNHNS and CDR2 SASEGT. This CDR3 spans 14 amino acids.

The chain employs TRBV28 and TRBJ2-2; the D gene is possibly TRBD1 (6 bases). Germline V gives CDR1 MDHEN, CDR2 SYDVKM. The V end lost 1 base, the J end lost 3 bases, and 9 bases lay between the germline ends. The CDR3 runs 15 residues. CDR3 sequence: CASSLYPGDTGELFF. CDR3 bases: TGTGCCAGCAGTTTATACCCAGGGGACACCGGGGAGCTGTTTTTT.

CDR3 sequence reads: CASSQPPGLAGTGELFF. The CDR3 region has the DNA TGCGCCAGCAGCCAGCCCCCGGGACTAGCGGGTACCGGGGAGCTGTTTTTT. The chain has TRBV4-3 and TRBJ2-2; 12 nucleotides agree with TRBD2. CDR3 length: 17 residues. Germline V CDR1 and CDR2: LGHNA, YSLEER. Losses at the gene ends were 3 bases for V and 5 bases for J; bases not matched to a gene: 7.

This chain links TRBV5-6 with TRBJ2-1; 8 bases agree with TRBD2. Germline V lookup: CDR1 SGHDT, CDR2 YYEEEE. The CDR3 contains 17 residues. V trimming: 6 bases; J trimming: 0 bases; junction bases outside the gene matches: 11. The CDR3 loop reads CASTLVASGPSYNEQFF. As DNA, the CDR3 is TGTGCCAGCACCCTGGTAGCTAGCGGGCCCTCCTACAATGAGCAGTTCTTC.

The V call is TRBV5-1, the J call TRBJ2-7; 13 nucleotides line up with TRBD2. V trimming: 4 bases; J trimming: 5 bases; junction bases outside the gene matches: 6. Germline values: CDR1 SGHRS, CDR2 YFSETQ. CDR3 length: 15 residues. The CDR3 sequence is CASSLGTSGAHEQYF. In nucleotides, the CDR3 is TGCGCCAGCAGCCTCGGGACTAGCGGGGCCCACGAGCAGTACTTC.

V and J are TRBV10-1 and TRBJ1-4, with 7 bases matching TRBD1. This CDR3 is 17 amino acids long. Germline CDR1 reads WNHNN; CDR2 reads SYGVQD (reference sequence). The ends lost 3 bases at V and 1 base at J; junction bases unmatched: 8. CDR3 sequence: CASSEQDRIVTNEKLFF. As DNA, the CDR3 is TGCGCCAGCAGTGAACAGGACAGGATTGTAACTAATGAAAAACTGTTTTTT.

The chain joins TRBV5-4 to TRBJ2-5; 10 bases match TRBD2. The germline V gene has CDR1 SGHNT and CDR2 YYREEE (reference sequence). The CDR3 is 16 amino acids. Trimming cost V 0 bases and J 5 bases; bases outside gene matches: 7. The CDR3 region is CASSLGLAGVPETQYF. The DNA for the CDR3 is TGTGCCAGCAGCTTGGGGCTAGCGGGAGTTCCGGAGACCCAGTACTTC.

The CDR3 protein is CASSPGPSGGVNHEQFF. The CDR3 coding sequence is TGCGCCAGCAGCCCCGGTCCTAGCGGGGGTGTAAACCATGAGCAGTTCTTC. This chain connects TRBV5-1 to TRBJ2-1; 10 nucleotides align to TRBD2. Per germline, CDR1 SGHRS and CDR2 YFSETQ. Trimming removed 4 bases from V and 8 bases from J; junction bases left unmatched: 15. The CDR3 consists of 17 residues.

The rearrangement joins TRBV6-4 to TRBJ2-5; the D gene could be TRBD1 or TRBD2 (5 bases each). Germline lookup yields CDR1 MRHNA and CDR2 SNTAGT. This CDR3 is built from 13 residues. Between the trimmed V and J ends, which lost 3 bases and 7 bases, there was a span of 12 bases. CDR3 in amino acids: CASSDVEGTTQYF. CDR3 nucleotides: TGTGCCAGCAGTGATGTAGAGGGGACGACCCAGTACTTC.

The table lists this clone with a count of one. The CDR3, as DNA: TGTGCCATCGGCGGGACCAATGAAAAACTGTTTTTT. Residues: CAIGGTNEKLFF. The chain combines TRBV10-3 with TRBJ1-4, with D perhaps TRBD1 (5 bases). The CDR3 is 12 amino acids. V lost 8 bases and J 5 bases, leaving 9 bases between the germline ends. Germline loops: CDR1 ENHRY, CDR2 SYGVKD.

The chain joins TRBV14 to TRBJ1-3; no definite D call. The V end was cut by 1 base, the J end by 0 bases, with 7 bases between. This CDR3 has 15 amino acids. Germline-derived CDR1 and CDR2 are SGHDN and FVKESK. CDR3 amino acids: CASSQGSGSGNTIYF. CDR3 bases: TGTGCCAGCAGCCAAGGTTCGGGCTCTGGAAACACCATATATTTT.

The CDR3 is CASSEGWSETQYF. CDR3 nucleotides: TGTGCCAGCAGTGAAGGATGGTCAGAGACCCAGTACTTC. V is TRBV2 and J is TRBJ2-5; unclear D gene. The V and J ends lost 1 base and 4 bases respectively, with 7 bases between them. CDR3 length: 13 residues. CDR1 is SNHLY, CDR2 FYNNEI, per germline. The variable domain in full, completed from reference TRBV2 and TRBJ2-5, reads EPEVTQTPSHQVTQMGQEVILRCVPISNHLYFYWYRQILGQKVEFLVSFYNNEISEKSEIFDDQFSVERPDGSNFTLKIRSTKLEDSAMYFCASSEGWSETQYFGPGTRLLVL.

This sequence joins TRBV6-4 and TRBJ2-2; D possibly corresponds to TRBD1 (6 bases). The CDR3 extends over 15 amino acids. CDR1 MRHNA and CDR2 SNTAGT come from the germline V gene. V was cut by 6 bases and J by 5 bases, with 16 bases left in between. The CDR3 loop reads CASRAGTSGTGELFF. CDR3 DNA: TGTGCCAGCAGAGCCGGGACATCGGGAACCGGGGAGCTGTTTTTT.

The chain combines TRBV15 with TRBJ2-2; 9 bases fit TRBD2. The CDR3 has 16 residues. Germline-derived CDR1 and CDR2 are LNHNV and YYDKDF (reference sequence). The trim removed 1 base at V and 4 bases at J, leaving 4 bases unmatched. The CDR3 DNA is TGTGCCACCAGCAGAGGCGGGAGGGTTGGCACCGGGGAGCTGTTTTTT. This sequence encodes CATSRGGRVGTGELFF.

The chain combines TRBV7-2 with TRBJ2-7, with 8 bases that match TRBD2. CDR1 and CDR2 from the germline V gene are SGHTA and FQGNSA. V was pared by 6 bases and J by 6 bases, with 10 bases of the junction left unmatched. The CDR3 spans 14 residues. DNA of the CDR3: TGTGCCAGCAGTCCCGGGACTAGAAGTTCCGAGCAGTACTTC. Translating gives CASSPGTRSSEQYF. The variable domain in full, with the rest retrieved from reference TRBV7-2 and TRBJ2-7, is GAGVSQSPSNKVTEKGKDVELRCDPISGHTALYWYRQSLGQGLEFLIYFQGNSAPDKSGLPSDRFSAERTGGSVSTLTIQRTQQEDSAVYLCASSPGTRSSEQYFGPGTRLTVT.

CDR3 nucleotide sequence: TGCAGTGCTGAAACAGGGGGTAAGCAGTATTTT. Residues: CSAETGGKQYF. The gene calls are TRBV20-1 and TRBJ2-3; TRBD1 agrees at 8 bases. Per the germline V gene, CDR1 is DFQATT and CDR2 is SNEGSKA (reference sequence). V trimming: 5 bases; J trimming: 11 bases; junction bases outside the gene matches: 6. The CDR3 is made up of 11 amino acids.

The CDR3 sequence: CASSLSLGQGRAYEQYF. CDR3 nucleotide sequence: TGTGCCAGCAGTTTATCCCTTGGACAGGGACGCGCCTACGAGCAGTACTTC. This chain connects TRBV27 to TRBJ2-7; 8 bases are a match to TRBD1. The germline CDR1 and CDR2 sequences are MNHEY and SMNVEV (reference sequence). The CDR3 is made up of 17 amino acids. V lost 0 bases to trimming and J lost 2 bases; unmatched junction nucleotides: 9.

The genes are TRBV28 and TRBJ1-2, with D possibly TRBD1 on 5 matching bases. The germline CDR1 and CDR2 sequences are MDHEN and SYDVKM. The V gene lost 4 bases and the J gene lost 8 bases, with 17 bases spanning the gap. This CDR3 has 14 amino acids. The CDR3 spells CASSSRRGLEGYTF. CDR3 in DNA: TGTGCCAGCAGTTCCCGGCGGGGCTTAGAGGGCTACACCTTC.

This clone was found once. The chain uses TRBV2 and TRBJ2-5, with D unresolved. This CDR3 comprises 13 residues. The V gene lost 6 bases and the J gene lost 2 bases, with 10 bases spanning the gap. The V gene's germline CDR1 is SNHLY and CDR2 FYNNEI. Written as DNA, the CDR3 is TGTGCCAGCAGGGCGGCCCTTCAAGAGACCCAGTACTTC. Translation: CASRAALQETQYF.

The genes are TRBV4-1 and TRBJ2-7; no firm D call. CDR1 is MGHRA and CDR2 is YSYEKL in the germline V gene. CDR3 length: 16 amino acids. Trimming shortened V by 0 bases and J by 2 bases, and 14 bases separated the two germline ends. CDR3 region: CASSQEGTDLPYEQYF. In DNA, the CDR3 is TGCGCCAGCAGCCAAGAAGGTACTGATTTACCCTACGAGCAGTACTTC.